The rows below give T cell receptor beta chains drawn from one sample of a study of blood T cell repertoires in COVID-19. Only in-frame clones appear in the TCRdb table, and some are missing; sequencing was by immunoSEQ multiplex PCR. The table shows about 270,000 clones, with approximately 87% occurring only once. Sequencing input: peripheral blood. These receptors originate from a woman aged 30 to 39 with COVID-19, enrolled during active disease. CDR3s include the opening cysteine and the closing phenylalanine or tryptophan. The order of the fields is J gene, V gene, clone size, D gene, CDR3 DNA, CDR3 protein. A D gene is named only where the DNA matches it firmly. Clone size appears in some rows only: once, few, many, or a class for an expanded clone.

j_call: TRBJ2-4
v_call: TRBV27
clone_size: .
d_call: TRBD2
cdr3_nt: TGTGCCAGCAGCGGGGGGGCCAAAAACATTCAGTACTTC
cdr3_aa: CASSGGAKNIQYF

j_call: TRBJ1-5
v_call: TRBV2
clone_size: .
d_call: .
cdr3_nt: TGTGCCAGCAGTGCGGGGTTCTATAGCAATCAGCCCCAGCATTTT
cdr3_aa: CASSAGFYSNQPQHF

j_call: TRBJ1-1
v_call: TRBV5-1
clone_size: once
d_call: .
cdr3_nt: TGCGCCAGCAGCTTGGCGAAGGTCGGGAGCACTGAAGCTTTCTTT
cdr3_aa: CASSLAKVGSTEAFF

j_call: TRBJ1-2
v_call: TRBV6-1
clone_size: .
d_call: TRBD1
cdr3_nt: TGTGCCAGCAGAACCGGACAGGCCTACTATGGCTACACCTTC
cdr3_aa: CASRTGQAYYGYTF

j_call: TRBJ2-7
v_call: TRBV19
clone_size: .
d_call: .
cdr3_nt: TGTGCCAGTAGTGCGACAATCTCCGAGCAGTACTTC
cdr3_aa: CASSATISEQYF

j_call: TRBJ2-3
v_call: TRBV5-1
clone_size: .
d_call: TRBD2
cdr3_nt: TGCGCCAGCAGCTTGGATACTAGCGGGGTGGCGCAGTATTTT
cdr3_aa: CASSLDTSGVAQYF

j_call: TRBJ1-4
v_call: TRBV7-7
clone_size: few
d_call: .
cdr3_nt: TGTGCCAGCAGTCAAGGGGGTAGTGGAAATGAAAAACTGTTTTTT
cdr3_aa: CASSQGGSGNEKLFF

j_call: TRBJ2-1
v_call: TRBV7-9
clone_size: once
d_call: .
cdr3_nt: TGTGCCAGCAGCCTTGAAGCCAATGAGCAGTTCTTC
cdr3_aa: CASSLEANEQFF

j_call: TRBJ1-2
v_call: TRBV3-1/TRBV3-2
clone_size: .
d_call: .
cdr3_nt: TGTGCCAGCAGCCAAGAAGCCTACTATGGCTACACCTTC
cdr3_aa: CASSQEAYYGYTF

j_call: TRBJ1-2
v_call: TRBV27
clone_size: .
d_call: .
cdr3_nt: TGTGCCAGCAGTTTAAGGGGTGACTATGGCTACACCTTC
cdr3_aa: CASSLRGDYGYTF

j_call: TRBJ2-7
v_call: TRBV5-1
clone_size: .
d_call: .
cdr3_nt: TGCGCCAGCAGCTTGTTCCAGTCAAGCTCCTACGAGCAGTACTTC
cdr3_aa: CASSLFQSSSYEQYF

j_call: TRBJ2-3
v_call: TRBV2
clone_size: .
d_call: .
cdr3_nt: TGTGCCAGCAGTGTGGGCAGGGGGGCAGATACGCAGTATTTT
cdr3_aa: CASSVGRGADTQYF

j_call: TRBJ1-2
v_call: TRBV6-5
clone_size: .
d_call: TRBD1
cdr3_nt: TGTGCCAGCAGTTACTCGCGACAGGGTTACTATGGCTACACCTTC
cdr3_aa: CASSYSRQGYYGYTF

j_call: TRBJ2-7
v_call: TRBV15
clone_size: .
d_call: .
cdr3_nt: TGTGCCACCAGCAGAGGACCAGGGGCCTACGAGCAGTACTTC
cdr3_aa: CATSRGPGAYEQYF

j_call: TRBJ1-2
v_call: TRBV27
clone_size: .
d_call: .
cdr3_nt: TGTGCCAGCAGTTTAACCTACAACTATGGCTACACCTTC
cdr3_aa: CASSLTYNYGYTF

j_call: TRBJ2-5
v_call: TRBV12-3/TRBV12-4
clone_size: .
d_call: TRBD1
cdr3_nt: TGTGCCAGCACCCGGACAGGGGAAGAGACCCAGTACTTC
cdr3_aa: CASTRTGEETQYF

j_call: TRBJ2-1
v_call: TRBV7-9
clone_size: .
d_call: TRBD2
cdr3_nt: TGTGCCAGCAGCACAACTAGCGGGTCGAGCTACAATGAGCAGTTCTTC
cdr3_aa: CASSTTSGSSYNEQFF

j_call: TRBJ2-3
v_call: TRBV20-1
clone_size: .
d_call: TRBD2
cdr3_nt: TGCAGTGCTAGTACAAGGTATAGCGGGGGCGAAGATACGCAGTATTTT
cdr3_aa: CSASTRYSGGEDTQYF

j_call: TRBJ2-5
v_call: TRBV4-1
clone_size: .
d_call: TRBD2
cdr3_nt: TGCGCCAGCAGCCGATGGGGACTAGATCAACCCTCAAGAGAGACCCAGTACTTC
cdr3_aa: CASSRWGLDQPSRETQYF

j_call: TRBJ2-3
v_call: TRBV6-5
clone_size: few
d_call: .
cdr3_nt: TGTGCCAGCCAAGTCCATGGGCAGGTAGATACGCAGTATTTT
cdr3_aa: CASQVHGQVDTQYF

j_call: TRBJ2-7
v_call: TRBV1
clone_size: .
d_call: .
cdr3_nt: TGCACCAGCAGCCAAGTGAGAACTAGCGGGGGGTGCTATTTCTACGAGCAGTACTTC
cdr3_aa: CTSSQVRTSGGCYFYEQYF

j_call: TRBJ2-7
v_call: TRBV5-4
clone_size: once
d_call: .
cdr3_nt: TGTGCCAGCAGCTTGGCCCTGGCCCCCTACGAGCAGTACTTC
cdr3_aa: CASSLALAPYEQYF

j_call: TRBJ1-2
v_call: TRBV5-8
clone_size: .
d_call: .
cdr3_nt: TGTGCCAGCAGCTTTAGAGGTGGTAATGGCTACACCTTC
cdr3_aa: CASSFRGGNGYTF

j_call: TRBJ2-1
v_call: TRBV24-1
clone_size: .
d_call: TRBD2
cdr3_nt: TGTGCCACCAGCGGGACTAGGTACAATGAGCAGTTCTTC
cdr3_aa: CATSGTRYNEQFF

j_call: TRBJ1-5
v_call: TRBV6-5
clone_size: .
d_call: .
cdr3_nt: TGTGCCAGCAGCTCTGGAGGTCAGCCCCAGCATTTT
cdr3_aa: CASSSGGQPQHF

j_call: TRBJ2-5
v_call: TRBV28
clone_size: .
d_call: .
cdr3_nt: TGTGCCAGCAGCAGTCAGGGGTGGGAGACCCAGTACTTC
cdr3_aa: CASSSQGWETQYF

j_call: TRBJ1-1
v_call: TRBV5-1
clone_size: once
d_call: .
cdr3_nt: TGCGCCAGCAGCCGGACTGACGGGTACACTGAAGCTTTCTTT
cdr3_aa: CASSRTDGYTEAFF

j_call: TRBJ1-6
v_call: TRBV5-5
clone_size: .
d_call: .
cdr3_nt: TGTGCCAGCAGCCCTAGGACTTGGGATTCACCCCTCCACTTT
cdr3_aa: CASSPRTWDSPLHF

j_call: TRBJ2-7
v_call: TRBV18
clone_size: .
d_call: .
cdr3_nt: TGTGCCAGCTCACCACCGCCTAGCCACGAGCAGTACTTC
cdr3_aa: CASSPPPSHEQYF

j_call: TRBJ1-1
v_call: TRBV7-9
clone_size: .
d_call: .
cdr3_nt: TGTGCCAGCAGCTCCTATCGGGGGATGAACACTGAAGCTTTCTTT
cdr3_aa: CASSSYRGMNTEAFF

j_call: TRBJ1-4
v_call: TRBV2
clone_size: .
d_call: .
cdr3_nt: TGTGCCAGCAGTACAACGCTTGGGGGGGAAAAACTGTTTTTT
cdr3_aa: CASSTTLGGEKLFF

j_call: TRBJ1-1
v_call: TRBV19
clone_size: .
d_call: .
cdr3_nt: TGTGCCAGTACCCAGGGAGGTACTGAAGCTTTCTTT
cdr3_aa: CASTQGGTEAFF

j_call: TRBJ1-1
v_call: TRBV5-6
clone_size: .
d_call: .
cdr3_nt: TGTGCCAGCAGCTTCCAGGACACTGAAGCTTTCTTT
cdr3_aa: CASSFQDTEAFF

j_call: TRBJ1-5
v_call: TRBV4-2
clone_size: .
d_call: TRBD1
cdr3_nt: TGTGCCAGCAGCGAACAGGGGTATAGCAATCAGCCCCAGCATTTT
cdr3_aa: CASSEQGYSNQPQHF

j_call: TRBJ2-7
v_call: TRBV7-9
clone_size: .
d_call: .
cdr3_nt: TGTGCCAGCAGCAGCGGAAGCTCCTACGAGCAGTACTTC
cdr3_aa: CASSSGSSYEQYF

j_call: TRBJ1-1
v_call: TRBV2
clone_size: .
d_call: .
cdr3_nt: TGTGCCAGCAGTGAAATCAGACAAGTTCCCCTCTTAAACACTGAAGCTTTCTTT
cdr3_aa: CASSEIRQVPLLNTEAFF

j_call: TRBJ1-5
v_call: TRBV4-1
clone_size: .
d_call: .
cdr3_nt: TGCGCCAGCAGCCAAGATGACAGCCGCAGGCAGCCCCAGCATTTT
cdr3_aa: CASSQDDSRRQPQHF

j_call: TRBJ1-1
v_call: TRBV25-1
clone_size: .
d_call: .
cdr3_nt: TGTGCCAGCAGTGAGGGCGCCGGGAGGTACACTGAAGCTTTCTTT
cdr3_aa: CASSEGAGRYTEAFF